These T cell receptor beta chains were read from a single sample in a study of blood T cell repertoires in COVID-19. Assay: immunoSEQ multiplex PCR; the TCRdb copy retains only in-frame clones and omits some. The data show fewer than 350,000 clones, about nine tenths seen once. Sequencing was done on a sample of PBMCs or T cells enriched from blood (not recorded which). The receptor set was obtained from a woman aged 35 to 49 with acute COVID-19. CDR3s include the opening cysteine and the closing phenylalanine or tryptophan. D genes are given only for firm matches. Part of the rows lack a size; the others show once, few, many or a class for expanded clones.

j_call,v_call,clone_size,d_call,cdr3_aa,cdr3_nt
TRBJ1-3,TRBV19,NA,TRBD1,CASSPRDRSGNTIYF,TGTGCCAGTAGTCCCCGGGACAGATCTGGAAACACCATATATTTT
TRBJ2-3,TRBV7-9,NA,NA,CASTLRSDTQYF,TGTGCCAGCACCCTCCGTTCAGATACGCAGTATTTT
TRBJ2-7,TRBV5-4,NA,TRBD2,CASSLTSGGAEEQYF,TGTGCCAGCAGCTTGACTAGCGGGGGGGCCGAGGAGCAGTACTTC
TRBJ2-2,TRBV19,NA,TRBD2,CASRLAGTGELFF,TGTGCCAGTAGACTAGCGGGCACCGGGGAGCTGTTTTTT
TRBJ2-2,TRBV19,NA,NA,CASSITGGATGELFF,TGTGCCAGTAGTATTACAGGGGGGGCGACCGGGGAGCTGTTTTTT
TRBJ1-2,TRBV28,NA,TRBD1,CASSGTGILYGYTF,TGTGCCAGTTCCGGGACAGGGATTCTCTATGGCTACACCTTC
TRBJ1-2,TRBV5-6,few,NA,CASSPQSGEVYGYTF,TGTGCCAGCAGCCCCCAGAGCGGGGAGGTTTATGGCTACACCTTC
TRBJ2-6,TRBV19,NA,TRBD1,CASSDRGGNSGANVLTF,TGTGCCAGTAGTGACAGGGGGGGGAACTCTGGGGCCAACGTCCTGACTTTC
TRBJ2-3,TRBV7-9,once,TRBD2,CASSPGLAGGPDTQYF,TGTGCCAGCAGCCCGGGACTAGCGGGAGGGCCAGATACGCAGTATTTT
TRBJ1-1,TRBV29-1,NA,NA,CSARDTAEAFF,TGCAGCGCCAGAGACACGGCTGAAGCTTTCTTT
TRBJ1-5,TRBV30,many,NA,CAWSGGGDQPQHF,TGTGCCTGGAGTGGAGGTGGAGATCAGCCCCAGCATTTT
TRBJ2-3,TRBV25-1,NA,NA,CASSESGVRDTQYF,TGTGCCAGCAGTGAATCGGGGGTCCGGGATACGCAGTATTTT
TRBJ1-2,TRBV4-1,NA,TRBD1,CASSQEVEANRGTDYGYTF,TGCGCCAGCAGCCAAGAAGTTGAGGCAAACAGGGGAACTGACTATGGCTACACCTTC
TRBJ2-5,TRBV1,NA,NA,CTSSPPVAGGTETQYF,NA
TRBJ2-7,TRBV5-1,NA,NA,CASSLADTASYEQYF,TGCGCCAGCAGCTTGGCGGACACCGCTTCCTACGAGCAGTACTTC
TRBJ2-5,TRBV28,NA,TRBD2,CASSLSWGTSGQETQYF,TGTGCCAGCAGTTTATCGTGGGGGACTAGCGGACAAGAGACCCAGTACTTC
TRBJ2-1,TRBV5-8,NA,TRBD2,CASSLGTSEYNEQFF,TGTGCCAGCAGCTTGGGGACTAGCGAGTACAATGAGCAGTTCTTC
TRBJ1-5,TRBV30,NA,TRBD1,CAWSRTGGAFQPQHF,TGTGCCTGGAGTCGAACAGGGGGCGCGTTCCAGCCCCAGCATTTT
TRBJ1-1,TRBV28,NA,NA,CASRLGTENTEAFF,TGTGCCAGCAGACTAGGAACAGAGAACACTGAAGCTTTCTTT
TRBJ1-2,TRBV5-1,NA,NA,CASSLAGSSGYTF,TGCGCCAGCAGCTTGGCGGGGTCTAGCGGCTACACCTTC
TRBJ1-1,TRBV18,NA,NA,CASSSSGGTTEAFF,TGTGCCAGCTCATCGTCGGGCGGGACCACTGAAGCTTTCTTT
TRBJ2-7,TRBV28,NA,TRBD2,CASSPIPRDGGGYEQYF,TGTGCCAGCAGCCCTATTCCACGGGACGGGGGGGGCTACGAGCAGTACTTC